A single sample gave rise to the 8 T cell receptor beta chains below, sequenced in a study of T cells in Graves' hyperthyroidism and ophthalmopathy. Amplification of TCR beta CDR3 regions was performed using RNA transcripts as template. HTBI primers were the set used in a first-round RT-PCR of the TCR CDR3. A single record per CDR3 protein comes from TCRdb applying MiXCR to the multiplex PCR reads. Among 250,000 to 300,000 distinct CDR3 sequences listed, about an eighth were seen once. Sequencing was carried out using blood. Source of these receptors: a young woman with Graves' hyperthyroidism that later progressed to Graves' ophthalmopathy.

This clonotype was recorded at least ten times. V is TRBV28 and J is TRBJ1-5; tentatively, D is TRBD1 (5 bases). The germline gives CDR1 MDHEN, CDR2 SYDVKM. The CDR3 loop spans 15 amino acids. With 7 bases removed from V and 2 bases from J, the gap between germline ends came to 15 bases. CDR3 sequence: CASNPTPRGNQPQHF. DNA of the CDR3: TGTGCCAGCAATCCAACCCCCAGGGGCAATCAGCCCCAGCATTTT.

Ten or more counts support this clonotype. The chain combines TRBV6-1 with TRBJ1-1; 8 bases agree with TRBD1. The CDR3 consists of 16 residues. With 7 bases clipped from V and 3 bases from J, the junction kept 13 bases outside the gene matches. CDR1 is MNHNS and CDR2 is SASEGT in the germline V gene. The CDR3 spells CASKPIYRGEDTEAFF. Written as DNA, the CDR3 is TGTGCCAGCAAACCGATTTACAGGGGGGAGGACACTGAAGCTTTCTTT.

This clonotype was recorded many times. V gene TRBV30 combines with J gene TRBJ1-5; 8 bases are a match to TRBD1. With 1 base clipped from V and 6 bases from J, the junction kept 11 bases outside the gene matches. Germline V CDR1 and CDR2: GTSNPN, SVGIG (reference sequence). This CDR3 region has 16 residues. CDR3: CAWSARLGTGGQPQHF. DNA of the CDR3: TGTGCCTGGAGTGCCCGTCTTGGGACAGGCGGTCAGCCCCAGCATTTT. The full variable domain, rest sourced from reference TRBV30 and TRBJ1-5, is SQTIHQWPATLVQPVGSPLSLECTVEGTSNPNLYWYRQAAGRGLQLLFYSVGIGQISSEVPQNLSASRPQDRQFILSSKKLLLSDSGFYLCAWSARLGTGGQPQHFGDGTRLSIL.

A few counts support this clonotype. The rearrangement links TRBV7-9 to TRBJ2-1; D might be TRBD2 (5 bases). Trimming pared 5 bases from V and 10 bases from J, leaving 15 bases between. Germline CDR1 and CDR2: SEHNR and FQNEAQ (reference sequence). CDR3 length: 13 residues. CDR3: CASSQVSEEEQFF. DNA for the CDR3: TGTGCCAGCAGCCAAGTCTCGGAGGAGGAGCAGTTCTTC.

This clonotype came up many times. The chain couples TRBV6-1 to TRBJ1-6; possibly TRBD1 for D (6 bases). The CDR3 runs 12 residues. The germline V and J ends were trimmed by 6 bases and 14 bases, with 14 bases remaining between them. CDR1 is MNHNS and CDR2 is SASEGT in the germline V gene. CDR3 amino acids: CASSHGQKTLHF. CDR3 coding DNA: TGTGCCAGCAGCCACGGACAGAAAACCCTCCACTTT.

This clonotype has only a few counts. The genes are TRBV19 and TRBJ2-3; 10 nucleotides agree with TRBD2. Germline trimming cut 5 bases from V and 0 bases from J; bases unmatched to any gene: 8. This CDR3 has 17 residues. The germline gives CDR1 LNHDA, CDR2 SQIVND (reference sequence). The CDR3 here is CASSGQGLAASTDTQYF. The CDR3 DNA reads TGTGCCAGTAGTGGTCAAGGACTAGCGGCTAGCACAGATACGCAGTATTTT.

The chain recombines TRBV19 with TRBJ1-6, with unresolved D. V was cut by 4 bases and J by 1 base, with 8 bases left in between. Germline-derived CDR1 and CDR2 are LNHDA and SQIVND (reference sequence). The CDR3 totals 15 residues. CDR3 sequence: CASSSTGSYNSPLHF. As DNA, the CDR3 is TGTGCCAGTAGTAGCACTGGGTCCTATAATTCACCCCTCCACTTT.

This clonotype was counted a few times. V and J are TRBV4-3 and TRBJ1-5; no clear D gene. Trimming cost V 4 bases and J 3 bases, with 10 bases left between them. This CDR3 region has 14 residues. Germline CDR1 and CDR2: LGHNA and YSLEER. The CDR3 loop is CASSRDMYNQPQHF. CDR3 DNA: TGCGCCAGCAGCCGAGACATGTACAATCAGCCCCAGCATTTT.